Given below is one T cell receptor (beta chain) in context. From germline, CDR1 is MNHEY and CDR2 SVGAGI. The CDR3 extends over 15 amino acids. The V segment lost 6 bases and the J segment 4 bases; nucleotides outside the gene matches: 9. This sample was taken from a study of blood T cell repertoires in COVID-19. Here immunoSEQ multiplex PCR was the method, and the copy in TCRdb shows in-frame clones only, minus some. Among approximately 260,000 clones listed, 84% were seen once. The chain uses TRBV6-5 and TRBJ1-3; 7 nucleotides line up with TRBD1. This clonotype was obtained from a human donor in a cohort sampled during active COVID-19. Material: peripheral blood. The CDR3 DNA reads as TGTGCCAGCAGCCGCGACAGGGTATCCGGAAACACCATATATTTT. Amino acids: CASSRDRVSGNTIYF.